This TCR beta chain was captured by sequencing in a study of neurological immune-mediated disorders. General study results and limits: Repertoires from 18 of 34 multiple sclerosis patients grouped phylogenetically into a related-CDR3 cluster, suggesting a possible signature. HTLV-1-associated myelopathy had the most TCR clonal expansion, and multiple sclerosis had the least, less than healthy controls.

From 15-18 subjects, every sequencing run obtained over 200 million TCR-beta sequences. MiXCR, run by TCRdb on the 5' RACE reads, gives a single entry per CDR3 protein. The repertoire has tens of thousands of distinct CDR3 sequences, about 4% of them found once; the top ten carry around 2%. V shed 6 bases, J shed 2 bases, and the junction held 7 bases outside the gene matches. This CDR3 spans 14 amino acids. The germline V gene encodes CDR1 DFQATT and CDR2 SNEGSKA (reference sequence). This clonotype was found many times. What it binds is not known. The TCR was taken from a woman aged 40 to 55 with multiple sclerosis. This chain joins TRBV20-1 and TRBJ1-2; 9 positions agree with TRBD1. Sequencing input: CD4+ T cells from blood. The CDR3 DNA is TGCAGTGCCAAGGGGACAGGGAAGAACTATGGCTACACCTTC. Translation: CSAKGTGKNYGYTF.